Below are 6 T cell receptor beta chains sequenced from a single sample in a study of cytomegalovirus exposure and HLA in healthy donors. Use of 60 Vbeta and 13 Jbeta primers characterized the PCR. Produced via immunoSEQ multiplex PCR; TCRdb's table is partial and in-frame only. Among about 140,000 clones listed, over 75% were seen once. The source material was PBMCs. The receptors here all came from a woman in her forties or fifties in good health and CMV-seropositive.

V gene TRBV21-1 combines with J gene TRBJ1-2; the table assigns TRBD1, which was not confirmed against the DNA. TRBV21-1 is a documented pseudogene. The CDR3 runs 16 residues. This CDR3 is CASSKKWTGTNYGYTF. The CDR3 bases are TGTGCCAGCAGCAAAAAGTGGACAGGGACTAACTATGGCTACACCTTC.

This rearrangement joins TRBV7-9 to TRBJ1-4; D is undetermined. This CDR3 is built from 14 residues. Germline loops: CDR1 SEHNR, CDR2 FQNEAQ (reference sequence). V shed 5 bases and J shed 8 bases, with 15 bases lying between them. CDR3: CASSLFLGGEKLFF. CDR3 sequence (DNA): TGTGCCAGCAGCCTATTCCTCGGAGGGGAAAAACTGTTTTTT.

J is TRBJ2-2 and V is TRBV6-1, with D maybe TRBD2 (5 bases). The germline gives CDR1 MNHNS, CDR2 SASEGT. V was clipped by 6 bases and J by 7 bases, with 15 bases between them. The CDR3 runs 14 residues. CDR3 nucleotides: TGTGCCAGCAGCCGGACTTACGTCGACGGGGAGCTGTTTTTT. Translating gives CASSRTYVDGELFF.

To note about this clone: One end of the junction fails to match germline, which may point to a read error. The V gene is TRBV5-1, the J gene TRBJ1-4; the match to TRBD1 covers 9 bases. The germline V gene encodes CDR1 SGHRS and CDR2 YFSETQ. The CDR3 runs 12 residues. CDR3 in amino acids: CASSPGQGPKYF. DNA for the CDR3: TGCGCCAGCAGCCCAGGACAGGGGCCGAAGTATTTT.

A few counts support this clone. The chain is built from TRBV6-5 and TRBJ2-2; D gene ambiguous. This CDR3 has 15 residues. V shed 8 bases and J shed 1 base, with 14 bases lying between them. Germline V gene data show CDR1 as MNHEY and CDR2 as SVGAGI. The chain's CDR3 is CASAPGGQNTGELFF. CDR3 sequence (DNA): TGTGCCAGCGCTCCCGGTGGGCAGAACACCGGGGAGCTGTTTTTT.

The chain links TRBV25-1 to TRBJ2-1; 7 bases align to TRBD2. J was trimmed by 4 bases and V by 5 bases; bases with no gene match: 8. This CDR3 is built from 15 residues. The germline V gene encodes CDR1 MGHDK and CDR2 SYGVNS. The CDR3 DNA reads TGTGCCAGCAGTTGGGGAGGGCGGGTTTACAATGAGCAGTTCTTC. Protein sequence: CASSWGGRVYNEQFF. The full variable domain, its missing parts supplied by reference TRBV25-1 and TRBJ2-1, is EADIYQTPRYLVIGTGKKITLECSQTMGHDKMYWYQQDPGMELHLIHYSYGVNSTEKGDLSSESTVSRIRTEHFPLTLESARPSHTSQYLCASSWGGRVYNEQFFGPGTRLTVL.